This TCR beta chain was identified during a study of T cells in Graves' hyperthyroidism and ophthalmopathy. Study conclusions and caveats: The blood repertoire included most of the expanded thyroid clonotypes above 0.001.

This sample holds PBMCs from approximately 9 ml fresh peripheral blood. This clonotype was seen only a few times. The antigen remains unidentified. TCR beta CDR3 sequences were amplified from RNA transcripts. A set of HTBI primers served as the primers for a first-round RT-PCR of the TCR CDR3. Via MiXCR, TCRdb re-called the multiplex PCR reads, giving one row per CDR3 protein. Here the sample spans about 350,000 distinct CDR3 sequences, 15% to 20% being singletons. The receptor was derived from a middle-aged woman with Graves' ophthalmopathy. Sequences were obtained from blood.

The CDR3, as DNA: TGTGCCAGCAGCGCAGTCAACAAAAACCTGAACACTGAAGCTTTCTTT. It specifies CASSAVNKNLNTEAFF. The chain joins TRBV11-2 to TRBJ1-1, with D unclear. Per germline, CDR1 SGHAT and CDR2 FQNNGV. V was cut by 5 bases and J by 0 bases, with 16 bases left in between. CDR3 size: 16 residues.